These T cell receptor beta chains were read from a single sample in a study of blood T cell repertoires in COVID-19. TCRdb's copy holds only in-frame clones and misses some; the assay was immunoSEQ multiplex PCR. The data show more than 200,000 clones, over 75% seen once. Sequenced input: peripheral blood. Receptor source: a human donor in a cohort sampled during active COVID-19. Each CDR3 is given with its conserved first and last residue. The D gene is left open where the match is weak. Size is omitted from some rows. Given values are once, few, many or a class for expanded clones.

CDR3 length	D gene	V gene	J gene	clone size	CDR3 DNA	CDR3 protein
15	NA	TRBV6-5	TRBJ2-7	few	TGTGCCAGCAGTTTGTTGAAGGACACCTCCTACGAGCAGTACTTC	CASSLLKDTSYEQYF
13	NA	TRBV28	TRBJ2-7	NA	TGTGCCAGCAGACTGACAGAGTCCTACGAGCAGTACTTC	CASRLTESYEQYF
13	TRBD1	TRBV7-9	TRBJ1-4	few	TGTGCCAGCAGCATAGGGACAGGGATGAAACTGTTTTTT	CASSIGTGMKLFF
14	NA	TRBV5-8	TRBJ1-1	NA	TGTGCCAGCAGTCCTAGGACAGAGAACACTGAAGCTTTCTTT	CASSPRTENTEAFF
13	NA	TRBV27	TRBJ1-2	NA	TGTGCCAGCAGTTTGGGCCGGTCTCGGGGCTACACCTTC	CASSLGRSRGYTF
21	TRBD2	TRBV10-1	TRBJ2-3	NA	TGCGCCAGCAGTGAAATTGGTCCTAATCACGGACTAGCGGGGGGAAGAGATACGCAGTATTTT	CASSEIGPNHGLAGGRDTQYF
16	TRBD2	TRBV7-2	TRBJ2-5	few	TGTGCCAGCAGCTGGCGACTAGCGGGAGGTGGGGAGACCCAGTACTTC	CASSWRLAGGGETQYF
13	NA	TRBV11-2	TRBJ1-2	NA	TGTGCCAGCAGCCCTAGCGGGGGGCTCGGCTACACCTTC	CASSPSGGLGYTF
12	NA	TRBV7-9	TRBJ2-7	NA	TGTGCCAGCAGCTTAATCAGTGACGAGCAGTACTTC	CASSLISDEQYF
14	NA	TRBV6-4	TRBJ2-7	NA	TGTGCCAGCAGGCCGACTCCTTCAACCTACGAGCAGTACTTC	CASRPTPSTYEQYF
13	NA	TRBV6-4	TRBJ1-1	NA	TGTGCCAGCATTAGGCAGGCGAACACTGAAGCTTTCTTT	CASIRQANTEAFF
16	TRBD2	TRBV6-2/TRBV6-3	TRBJ2-3	NA	TGTGCCAGCAGTCACCCTAGCGGCGGTACTTCAGATACGCAGTATTTT	CASSHPSGGTSDTQYF
13	NA	TRBV13	TRBJ1-5	NA	TGTGCCAGCAGCTTAGGGCGGGGGCAGCCCCAGCATTTT	CASSLGRGQPQHF
13	NA	TRBV5-6	TRBJ1-4	NA	TGTGCCAGCAGCCGGACTGCGCGCGAAAAACTGTTTTTT	CASSRTAREKLFF
14	TRBD1	TRBV15	TRBJ1-2	NA	TGTGCCACCAGCGTTAGACAGGGTTTTGGTGGCTACACCTTC	CATSVRQGFGGYTF
14	NA	TRBV4-2	TRBJ1-2	few	TGTGCCAGCAGCCAAACGCTCTCAGGGTATGGCTACACCTTC	CASSQTLSGYGYTF
14	NA	TRBV5-4	TRBJ2-7	NA	TGTGCCAGCAGTGAGAAACAGGGTAACTACGAGCAGTACTTC	CASSEKQGNYEQYF
12	NA	TRBV30	TRBJ1-3	NA	TGTGCCTGCAGGGACTCTGGAAACACCATATATTTT	CACRDSGNTIYF
16	NA	TRBV9	TRBJ1-3	NA	TGTGCCAGCAGCGTAGCAGCGGAAAGCTCTGGAAACACCATATATTTT	CASSVAAESSGNTIYF
16	NA	TRBV9	TRBJ1-5	NA	TGTGCCAGCAGCGAGGGGCCCAGAGAGAGCAATCAGCCCCAGCATTTT	CASSEGPRESNQPQHF
15	NA	TRBV4-3	TRBJ2-7	once	TGCGCCAGCAGCCAAGATTCGGCGGGGTCCTACGAGCAGTACTTC	CASSQDSAGSYEQYF
16	TRBD1	TRBV19	TRBJ1-5	NA	TGTGCCAGTAGTCTCGGGACAGAGAATAGCAATCAGCCCCAGCATTTT	CASSLGTENSNQPQHF
11	NA	TRBV30	TRBJ2-7	few	TGTGCCTGGAGTGACAGCTACGAGCAGTACTTC	CAWSDSYEQYF
14	NA	TRBV5-6	TRBJ1-1	few	TGTGCCAGCATCTTGGGTAGCTGGAACACTGAAGCTTTCTTT	CASILGSWNTEAFF
13	NA	TRBV7-2	TRBJ2-1	NA	TGTGCCAGCAGCTTAGTTAATCCTTTTGAGCAGTTCTTC	CASSLVNPFEQFF
13	NA	TRBV27	TRBJ1-2	NA	TGTGCCAGCAGTTTTAACAGGGCTTACGGCTACACCTTC	CASSFNRAYGYTF
13	NA	TRBV6-2/TRBV6-3	TRBJ1-1	NA	TGTGCCAGCAGCCTTAATTGGAACACTGAAGCTTTCTTT	CASSLNWNTEAFF
16	TRBD1	TRBV7-6	TRBJ1-1	NA	TGTGCCAGCAGCCAAAAAGGTCGACAGGGTTACACTGAAGCTTTCTTT	CASSQKGRQGYTEAFF
15	TRBD2	TRBV6-1	TRBJ2-3	once	TGTGCCAGCAGTGAATTGGCGGGGGAGGGAGATACGCAGTATTTT	CASSELAGEGDTQYF
13	NA	TRBV30	TRBJ1-1	few	TGTGCAAATTCGCAGGGTCCGAACACTGAAGCTTTCTTT	CANSQGPNTEAFF
15	NA	TRBV2	TRBJ2-7	once	TGTGCCAGCGCGGGGGCTCTGAGACAATATCACGAGCAGTACTTC	CASAGALRQYHEQYF
11	NA	TRBV28	TRBJ1-5	NA	TGTGCCCACGGGGGGCATCAGCCCCAGCATTTT	CAHGGHQPQHF
14	NA	TRBV5-6	TRBJ1-1	NA	TGTGCCAGCAGCTTGGACGTCACCGGGACTGAAGCTTTCTTT	CASSLDVTGTEAFF
15	NA	TRBV15	TRBJ1-1	once	TGTGCCACCAGCAGAGAGATATGGGGGACACCTGAAGCTTTCTTT	CATSREIWGTPEAFF
14	TRBD1	TRBV28	TRBJ1-2	NA	TGTGCCAGCAACACCGGGACAGGGGGCTATGGCTACACCTTC	CASNTGTGGYGYTF
15	NA	TRBV19	TRBJ2-7	NA	TGTGCCAGTAGTATGCGGCAGGGTAGACTCTACGAGCAGTACTTC	CASSMRQGRLYEQYF
15	TRBD1	TRBV7-2	TRBJ1-6	few	TGTGCCAGCAGTCCCGGACAGGGCCGAAATTCACCCCTCCACTTT	CASSPGQGRNSPLHF
13	TRBD2	TRBV12-3/TRBV12-4	TRBJ2-3	NA	TGTGCCAGCGGCGGGGGGGCTTGGAATACGCAGTATTTT	CASGGGAWNTQYF
14	NA	TRBV19	TRBJ2-7	NA	TGTGCCAGTAGTATAGGGACAGCAGCCTACGAGCAGTACTTC	CASSIGTAAYEQYF
13	NA	TRBV7-2	TRBJ1-2	NA	TGTGCCAGCACCCTATCAGCGGGCTATGGCTACACCTTC	CASTLSAGYGYTF
14	NA	TRBV7-9	TRBJ2-1	NA	TGTGCCAGCAGCGCTCGACAGAGGCGCAATGAGCAGTTCTTC	CASSARQRRNEQFF
15	TRBD1	TRBV7-8	TRBJ1-3	NA	TGTGCCTCCGCCCGGGACAGGGTGACTGGAAACACCATATATTTT	CASARDRVTGNTIYF
17	TRBD2	TRBV28	TRBJ2-7	NA	TGTGCCAGCAGCCCCCCCTCGGCTAGCGGGAGGGGGGGGGAGCAGTACTTC	CASSPPSASGRGGEQYF
15	NA	TRBV11-3	TRBJ1-1	NA	TGTGCCAGCAGCTTAGATGGTACAGGGAACACTGAAGCTTTCTTT	CASSLDGTGNTEAFF
16	TRBD1	TRBV7-9	TRBJ1-1	NA	TGTGCCAGCAGCTCGACGGGGACAGGGGATAACACTGAAGCTTTCTTT	CASSSTGTGDNTEAFF
13	NA	TRBV30	TRBJ2-7	NA	TGTGCCTGGAGTAGGGAGTATACCTACGAGCAGTACTTC	CAWSREYTYEQYF
19	TRBD1	TRBV19	TRBJ1-2	NA	TGTGCCAGTAGGGGGAGAGACAGGGGGCTTATTCAAGGGATCTATGGCTACACCTTC	CASRGRDRGLIQGIYGYTF
17	NA	TRBV3-1/TRBV3-2	TRBJ2-2	NA	TGTGCCAGCAGCCTCTCCCCGGGGAGGAAATGCACCGGGGAGCTGTTTTTT	CASSLSPGRKCTGELFF
13	NA	TRBV30	TRBJ1-1	NA	TGTGCCTGGAGTGGTCAGGGGACCACTGAAGCTTTCTTT	CAWSGQGTTEAFF
12	TRBD2	TRBV30	TRBJ2-7	NA	TGTGCCTGGAGTGTAGCGGGATACGAGCAGTACTTC	CAWSVAGYEQYF
15	TRBD1	TRBV2	TRBJ1-4	NA	TGTGCCAGCGGCCGGGACAGGGGACTTAGTGAAAAACTGTTTTTT	CASGRDRGLSEKLFF
18	TRBD1	TRBV13	TRBJ1-2	NA	TGTGCCAGCAGCCCTGGACAGGGACGGCCGATCGGAGACTATGGCTACACCTTC	CASSPGQGRPIGDYGYTF
13	NA	TRBV30	TRBJ1-3	NA	TGTGCCTGGAGTCCAGGGATTGGAAACACCATATATTTT	CAWSPGIGNTIYF
14	NA	TRBV6-6	TRBJ2-1	NA	TGTGCCAGCAGACCAGGATCCTCCTACAATGAGCAGTTCTTC	CASRPGSSYNEQFF
14	NA	TRBV11-3	TRBJ2-3	NA	TGTGCCAGCAGCCGGGGGATCGGCACAGATACGCAGTATTTT	CASSRGIGTDTQYF
16	NA	TRBV15	TRBJ2-7	NA	TGTGCCACCAGCAGATTCTACATATCGGAGGCCTACGAGCAGTACTTC	CATSRFYISEAYEQYF
15	TRBD1	TRBV6-5	TRBJ2-7	NA	TGTGCCAGCAGAGACGCCGGGACAGTAACCTACGAGCAGTACTTC	CASRDAGTVTYEQYF
17	TRBD1	TRBV7-9	TRBJ2-6	NA	TGTGCCAGCAGCTTAGGACAGGGGGTCTCTGGGGCCAACGTCCTGACTTTC	CASSLGQGVSGANVLTF
15	TRBD2	TRBV25-1	TRBJ2-7	NA	TGTGCCAGCAGTGCCTCTGGCGGGGGGAAGCGCGAGCAGTACTTC	CASSASGGGKREQYF
13	NA	TRBV28	TRBJ1-2	few	TGTGCCAGCCAAAGTGCGGGGGTTGATGGCTACACCTTC	CASQSAGVDGYTF